These 8 T cell receptor beta chains came from one sample sequenced in a study of regulatory T cells in long-lasting Graves disease. According to the study, TCR beta libraries were built with iRepertoire HTBI primers and CDR3-region Arm-PCR. TCRdb re-called the multiplex PCR reads with MiXCR, one entry per CDR3 protein. The repertoire has 250,000 to 400,000 distinct CDR3 sequences, 15% to 20% of them found once; the top ten carry less than 40%. The time point here: newly diagnosed GD, antithyroid drugs for less than 3 months. RNA extracted from PBMCs served as the sequencing template. This specimen was peripheral blood mononuclear cells (PBMCs), taken at new diagnosis, from a patient treated with antithyroid drugs. These receptors all come from a female donor with Graves disease.

This sequence joins TRBV6-1 and TRBJ2-5; D remains ambiguous. CDR1 and CDR2 (germline): MNHNS, SASEGT. V was shortened by 3 bases and J by 5 bases, with 13 bases between the two germline ends. The CDR3 covers 14 residues. The chain's CDR3 is CASSDRWESETQYF. DNA for the CDR3: TGTGCCAGCAGTGACAGGTGGGAATCGGAGACCCAGTACTTC.

This clonotype appeared a few times. This rearrangement joins TRBV2 to TRBJ2-7; weak D call: TRBD2 (6 bases). This CDR3 contains 13 residues. V gave up 5 bases and J gave up 0 bases, with 8 bases separating them. The germline V gene has CDR1 SNHLY and CDR2 FYNNEI. The CDR3 bases are TGTGCCAGCAGTAAGGACTACTCCTACGAGCAGTACTTC. This gives the protein CASSKDYSYEQYF.

This clonotype has only a few counts. This chain joins TRBV9 and TRBJ2-1; 9 positions agree with TRBD2. The germline V gene encodes CDR1 SGDLS and CDR2 YYNGEE. V shed 0 bases, J shed 3 bases, and the junction held 7 bases outside the gene matches. The CDR3 spans 17 residues. DNA of the CDR3: TGTGCCAGCAGCGTAGGCGCTAGCGGGACCCACTACAATGAGCAGTTCTTC. Protein sequence: CASSVGASGTHYNEQFF.

This clonotype has more than one count but fewer than ten. A far larger clone is off by one base, so a read error is likely. V and J are TRBV2 and TRBJ2-5; 12 bases fit TRBD1. The V gene end was trimmed by 7 bases and the J gene end by 11 bases; junction bases not matched to a gene: 14. This CDR3 contains 15 residues. Germline V gene lookup returns CDR1 SNHLY and CDR2 FYNNEI. Here the CDR3 reads CASKGDRGPYNEQYF. The CDR3, as DNA: TGTGCCAGCAAGGGGGACAGGGGGCCCTACAATGAGCAGTACTTC.

At least ten counts were recorded for this clonotype. The chain joins TRBV28 to TRBJ2-3; no firm D call. The germline V and J ends were trimmed by 5 bases and 6 bases, with 12 bases remaining between them. Germline V gene lookup returns CDR1 MDHEN and CDR2 SYDVKM. The CDR3 totals 13 residues. Here the CDR3 DNA reads TGTGCCAGCAGTCAGATAGTAAGCGATACGCAGTATTTT. This sequence encodes CASSQIVSDTQYF.

This clonotype was observed a handful of times. The chain has TRBV6-2 or TRBV6-3 and TRBJ2-5; 11 bases match TRBD2. The CDR3 has 17 residues. V lost 2 bases and J lost 8; bases outside the gene matches: 13. In germline, CDR1 is MNHEY, CDR2 SVGEGT. In nucleotides, the CDR3 is TGTGCCAGCAGTTACGTGCCTAGCGGGAGGCCTCAGGGTACCCAGTACTTC. It yields the protein CASSYVPSGRPQGTQYF.

The table lists this clonotype with many counts. The rearrangement uses TRBV27 and TRBJ1-5; D perhaps matches TRBD1 (5 bases). Germline V gives CDR1 MNHEY, CDR2 SMNVEV (reference sequence). The CDR3 sequence is 16 residues long. Trimming shortened V by 2 bases and J by 0 bases, and 11 bases separated the two germline ends. This CDR3 reads CASSLTWDVSNQPQHF. As DNA, the CDR3 is TGTGCCAGCAGTTTAACCTGGGACGTTAGCAATCAGCCCCAGCATTTT.

The gene calls are TRBV28 and TRBJ1-5, with D tentatively TRBD1 (5 bases). V shed 7 bases and J shed 2 bases, with 18 bases lying between them. CDR3 length: 16 amino acids. Germline-derived CDR1 and CDR2 are MDHEN and SYDVKM. The chain's CDR3 is CASNPTEGLGNQPQHF. CDR3 coding DNA: TGTGCCAGCAATCCTACCGAGGGGCTTGGCAATCAGCCCCAGCATTTT.